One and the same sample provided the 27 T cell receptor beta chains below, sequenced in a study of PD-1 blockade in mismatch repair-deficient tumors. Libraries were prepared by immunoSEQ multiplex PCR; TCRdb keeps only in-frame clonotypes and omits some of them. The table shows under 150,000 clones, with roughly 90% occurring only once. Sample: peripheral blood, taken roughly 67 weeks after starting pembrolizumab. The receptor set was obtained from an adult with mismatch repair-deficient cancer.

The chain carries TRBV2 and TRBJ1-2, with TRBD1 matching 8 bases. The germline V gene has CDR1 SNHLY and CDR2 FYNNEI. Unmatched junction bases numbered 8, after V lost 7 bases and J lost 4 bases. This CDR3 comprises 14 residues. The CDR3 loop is CASKQGAFVYGYTF. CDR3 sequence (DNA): TGTGCCAGCAAGCAGGGGGCGTTCGTCTATGGCTACACCTTC.

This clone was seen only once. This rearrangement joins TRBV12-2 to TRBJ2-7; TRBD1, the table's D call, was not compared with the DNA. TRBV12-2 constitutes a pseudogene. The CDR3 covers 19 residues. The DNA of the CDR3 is TGTGCAAGTCGCTTACCCTCACACCTGACCGGGACAGGGTGCTACGAGCAGTACTTC. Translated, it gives CASRLPSHLTGTGCYEQYF.

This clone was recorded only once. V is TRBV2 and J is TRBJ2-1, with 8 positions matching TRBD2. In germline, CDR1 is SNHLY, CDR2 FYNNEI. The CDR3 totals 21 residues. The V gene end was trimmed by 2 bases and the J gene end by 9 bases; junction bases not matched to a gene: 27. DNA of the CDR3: TGTGCCAGCAGTGAATCCGGGTCGCGGGGACTAGAGAATTTTAAGTCCGGTGAGCAGTTCTTC. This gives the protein CASSESGSRGLENFKSGEQFF.

The CDR3 nucleotides read TGCGCCAGCAGCTTGGATGAGGGGCGATCAGATACGCAGTATTTT. Translation gives CASSLDEGRSDTQYF. This chain joins TRBV5-1 and TRBJ2-3, with D perhaps matching TRBD1 or TRBD2 (5 bases each). This CDR3 region has 15 residues. Trimming left V 0 bases short and J 4 bases short, with 12 bases between. CDR1 and CDR2 from the germline V gene are SGHRS and YFSETQ.

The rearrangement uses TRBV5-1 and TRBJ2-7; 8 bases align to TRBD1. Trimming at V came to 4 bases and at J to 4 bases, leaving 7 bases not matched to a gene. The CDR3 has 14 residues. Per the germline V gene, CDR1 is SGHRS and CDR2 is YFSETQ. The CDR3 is CASSLGQAGYEQYF. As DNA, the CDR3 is TGCGCCAGCAGCCTGGGACAGGCTGGGTACGAGCAGTACTTC.

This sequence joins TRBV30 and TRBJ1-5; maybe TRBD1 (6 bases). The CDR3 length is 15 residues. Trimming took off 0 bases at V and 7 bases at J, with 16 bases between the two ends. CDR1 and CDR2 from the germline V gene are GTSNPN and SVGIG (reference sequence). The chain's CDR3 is CAWSVHRTEDQPQHF. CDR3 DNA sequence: TGTGCCTGGAGTGTACACAGGACAGAAGACCAGCCCCAGCATTTT.

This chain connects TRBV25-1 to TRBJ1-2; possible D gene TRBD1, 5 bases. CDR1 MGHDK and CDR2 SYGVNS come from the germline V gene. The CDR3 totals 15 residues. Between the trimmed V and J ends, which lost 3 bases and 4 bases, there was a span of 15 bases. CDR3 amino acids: CASSDWGSVSYGYTF. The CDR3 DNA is TGTGCCAGCAGTGACTGGGGGTCGGTTAGCTATGGCTACACCTTC.

CDR3 in amino acids: CASSPGTYPYEQYF. The CDR3 DNA follows: TGTGCCAGCAGCCCCGGGACGTATCCCTACGAGCAGTACTTC. The rearrangement links TRBV13 to TRBJ2-7; perhaps D is TRBD1 or TRBD2 (5 bases each). The germline CDR1 and CDR2 sequences are PRHDT and FYEKMQ (reference sequence). V was shortened by 5 bases and J by 2 bases, with 13 bases between the two germline ends. The CDR3 consists of 14 residues.

The CDR3 DNA follows: TGCAGCGTTGAATCTCCCCGGGGGCCCTACGAGCAGTACTTC. Translation: CSVESPRGPYEQYF. The chain links TRBV29-1 to TRBJ2-7; D is tentatively TRBD1 or TRBD2 (6 bases each). Per germline, CDR1 SQVTM and CDR2 ANQGSEA. The CDR3 has 14 amino acids. V was clipped by 2 bases and J by 2 bases, with 13 bases between them.

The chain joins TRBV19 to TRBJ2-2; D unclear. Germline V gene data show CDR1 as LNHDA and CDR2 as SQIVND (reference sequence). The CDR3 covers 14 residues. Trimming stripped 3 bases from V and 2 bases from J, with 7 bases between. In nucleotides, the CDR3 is TGTGCCAGTAGTATGGCGGTAAACACCGGGGAGCTGTTTTTT. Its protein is CASSMAVNTGELFF. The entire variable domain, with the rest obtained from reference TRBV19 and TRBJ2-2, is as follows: DGGITQSPKYLFRKEGQNVTLSCEQNLNHDAMYWYRQDPGQGLRLIYYSQIVNDFQKGDIAEGYSVSREKKESFPLTVTSAQKNPTAFYLCASSMAVNTGELFFGEGSRLTVL.

CDR3 sequence (DNA): TGTGCCAGCAGCCAAGATCCGGGCCTCACAGAGAACACTGAAGCTTTCTTT. Translated: CASSQDPGLTENTEAFF. The genes are TRBV4-2 and TRBJ1-1; D is uncertain. The CDR3 covers 17 residues. Germline CDR1 and CDR2: LGHNA and YNFKEQ. V lost 0 bases to trimming and J lost 1 base, with 15 bases between them.

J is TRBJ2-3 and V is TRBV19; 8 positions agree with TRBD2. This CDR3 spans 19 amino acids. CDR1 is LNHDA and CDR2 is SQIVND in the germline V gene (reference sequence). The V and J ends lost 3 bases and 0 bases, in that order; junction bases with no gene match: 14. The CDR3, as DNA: TGTGCCAGTAGTATTGCAGCCATAGCGGGAAAGGCGAGCACAGATACGCAGTATTTT. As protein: CASSIAAIAGKASTDTQYF.

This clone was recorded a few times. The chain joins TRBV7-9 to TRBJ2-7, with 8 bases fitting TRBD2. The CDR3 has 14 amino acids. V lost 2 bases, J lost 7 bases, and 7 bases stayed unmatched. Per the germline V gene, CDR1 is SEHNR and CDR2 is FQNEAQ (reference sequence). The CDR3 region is CASSLNLAGEEQYF. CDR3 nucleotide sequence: TGTGCCAGCAGCTTAAATCTAGCGGGCGAGGAGCAGTACTTC.

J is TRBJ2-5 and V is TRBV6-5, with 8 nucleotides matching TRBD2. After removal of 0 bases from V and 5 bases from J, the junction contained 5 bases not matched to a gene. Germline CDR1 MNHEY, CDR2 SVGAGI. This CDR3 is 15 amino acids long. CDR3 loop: CASSYSTGGVETQYF. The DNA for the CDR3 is TGTGCCAGCAGTTACTCCACGGGAGGGGTGGAGACCCAGTACTTC.

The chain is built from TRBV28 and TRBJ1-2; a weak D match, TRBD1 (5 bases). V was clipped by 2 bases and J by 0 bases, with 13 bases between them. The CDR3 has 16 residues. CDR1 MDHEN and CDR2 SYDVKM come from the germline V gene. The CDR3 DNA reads TGTGCCAGCAGTTTACGCGGGACGGAGCCTAACTATGGCTACACCTTC. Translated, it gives CASSLRGTEPNYGYTF.

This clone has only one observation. CDR3: CASSLVRETQYF. Here the CDR3 DNA reads TGTGCCAGCAGCTTAGTTAGGGAGACCCAGTACTTC. The chain couples TRBV7-2 to TRBJ2-5; no clear D. Trimming cost V 1 base and J 5 bases, with 5 bases left between them. From germline, CDR1 is SGHTA and CDR2 FQGNSA. This CDR3 has 12 residues. The full variable domain, its missing parts supplied by reference TRBV7-2 and TRBJ2-5, is GAGVSQSPSNKVTEKGKDVELRCDPISGHTALYWYRQSLGQGLEFLIYFQGNSAPDKSGLPSDRFSAERTGGSVSTLTIQRTQQEDSAVYLCASSLVRETQYFGPGTRLLVL.

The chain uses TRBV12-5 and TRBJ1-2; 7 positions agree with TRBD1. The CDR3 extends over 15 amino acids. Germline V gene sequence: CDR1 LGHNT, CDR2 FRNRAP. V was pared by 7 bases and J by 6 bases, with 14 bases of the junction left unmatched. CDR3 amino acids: CASATQGGEADGYTF. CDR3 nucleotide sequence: TGTGCTAGTGCTACCCAGGGGGGGGAAGCGGATGGCTACACCTTC.

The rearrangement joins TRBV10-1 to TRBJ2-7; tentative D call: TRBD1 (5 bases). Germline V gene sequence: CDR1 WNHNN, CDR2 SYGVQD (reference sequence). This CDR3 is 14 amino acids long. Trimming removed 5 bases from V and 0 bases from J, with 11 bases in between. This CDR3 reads CASSRQPNSYEQYF. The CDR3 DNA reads TGCGCCAGCAGTAGACAGCCCAACTCCTACGAGCAGTACTTC.

CDR3 in amino acids: CASSPTHSGRAVDTQYF. The CDR3 DNA follows: TGTGCCAGCAGCCCCACCCATAGCGGGAGGGCCGTAGATACGCAGTATTTT. The chain recombines TRBV5-6 with TRBJ2-3, with 11 bases that match TRBD2. The CDR3 length is 17 residues. From germline, CDR1 is SGHDT and CDR2 YYEEEE. With 4 bases clipped from V and 5 bases from J, the junction kept 12 bases outside the gene matches.

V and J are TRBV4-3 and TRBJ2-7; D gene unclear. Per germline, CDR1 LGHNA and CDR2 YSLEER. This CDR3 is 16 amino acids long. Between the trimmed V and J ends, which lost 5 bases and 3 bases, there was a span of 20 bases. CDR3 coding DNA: TGCGCCAGCAGCAAGGCCCGGGTAGGGATGGTCTACGAGCAGTACTTC. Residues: CASSKARVGMVYEQYF.

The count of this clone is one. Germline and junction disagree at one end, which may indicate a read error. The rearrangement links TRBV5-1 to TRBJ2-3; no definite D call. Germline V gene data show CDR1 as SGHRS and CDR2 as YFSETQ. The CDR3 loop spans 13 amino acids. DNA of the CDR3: TGCGCCAGCAGCTTGGTTGGAACAGATACGCAATATTTT. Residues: CASSLVGTDTQYF.

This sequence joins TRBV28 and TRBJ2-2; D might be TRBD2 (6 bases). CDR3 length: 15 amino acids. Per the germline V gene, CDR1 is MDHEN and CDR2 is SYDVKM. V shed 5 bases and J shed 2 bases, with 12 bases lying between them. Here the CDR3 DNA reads TGTGCCAGCAGTATCCAGCGGGTTAACACCGGGGAGCTGTTTTTT. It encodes CASSIQRVNTGELFF. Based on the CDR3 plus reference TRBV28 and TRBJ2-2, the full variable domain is DVKVTQSSRYLVKRTGEKVFLECVQDMDHENMFWYRQDPGLGLRLIYFSYDVKMKEKGDIPEGYSVSREKKERFSLILESASTNQTSMYLCASSIQRVNTGELFFGEGSRLTVL.

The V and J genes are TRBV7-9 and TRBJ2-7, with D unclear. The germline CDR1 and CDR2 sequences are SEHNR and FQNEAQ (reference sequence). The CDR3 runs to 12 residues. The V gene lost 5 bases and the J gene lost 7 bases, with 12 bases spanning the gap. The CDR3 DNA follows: TGTGCCAGCAGCCAAATTGGTGGGGAGCAGTACTTC. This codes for CASSQIGGEQYF.

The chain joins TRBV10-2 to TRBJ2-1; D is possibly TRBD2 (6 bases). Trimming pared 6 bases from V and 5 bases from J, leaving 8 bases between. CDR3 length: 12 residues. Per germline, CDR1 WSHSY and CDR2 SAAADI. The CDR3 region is CASSPGDNEQFF. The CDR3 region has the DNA TGCGCCAGCAGCCCGGGGGACAATGAGCAGTTCTTC.

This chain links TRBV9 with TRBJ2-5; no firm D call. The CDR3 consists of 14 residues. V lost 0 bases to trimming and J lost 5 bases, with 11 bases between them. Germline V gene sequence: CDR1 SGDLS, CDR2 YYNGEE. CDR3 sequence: CASSVASVRETQYF. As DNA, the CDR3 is TGTGCCAGCAGCGTAGCGTCGGTTCGGGAGACCCAGTACTTC.

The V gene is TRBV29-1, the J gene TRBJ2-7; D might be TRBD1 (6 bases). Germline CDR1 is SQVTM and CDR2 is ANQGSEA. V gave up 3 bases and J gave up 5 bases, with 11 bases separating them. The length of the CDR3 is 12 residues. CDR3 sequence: CSVEGHRNEQYF. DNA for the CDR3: TGCAGCGTTGAGGGACACCGGAACGAGCAGTACTTC.

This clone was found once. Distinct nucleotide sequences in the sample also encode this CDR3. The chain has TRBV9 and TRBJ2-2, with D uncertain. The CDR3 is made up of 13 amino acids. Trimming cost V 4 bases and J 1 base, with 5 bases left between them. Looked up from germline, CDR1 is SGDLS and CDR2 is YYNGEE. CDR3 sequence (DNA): TGTGCCAGCAGCTCAGGGAACACCGGGGAGCTGTTTTTT. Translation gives CASSSGNTGELFF.